This passage covers 19 T cell receptor beta chains from one sample sequenced in a study of blood T cells in healthy people across ages. A J-beta primer mix and a sample-barcoded 5' primer were used in a second PCR of roughly 6 to 11 cycles. TCRdb fed the 5' RACE reads into MiXCR, producing one record per CDR3 protein. This repertoire shows about 680,000 distinct CDR3 sequences, approximately 49% found once; its top ten account for roughly 34%. Source material: blood. The receptors stem from a woman aged 60-75 years in good health.

This clonotype was observed once. The rearrangement joins TRBV27 to TRBJ2-3; D is unresolved. This CDR3 has 14 residues. The germline V gene encodes CDR1 MNHEY and CDR2 SMNVEV (reference sequence). V dropped 5 bases and J dropped 4 bases, with 13 bases sitting between them. CDR3 nucleotides: TGTGCCAGCAGTCCCCGTTCGGCGCCAGATACGCAGTATTTT. It is translated as CASSPRSAPDTQYF.

A single count supports this clonotype. The CDR3 reads CSASRPGNQPQHF. CDR3 nucleotide sequence: TGCAGTGCTAGCAGACCCGGCAATCAGCCCCAGCATTTT. The V call is TRBV20-1, the J call TRBJ1-5; D is unresolved. The V end lost 3 bases, the J end lost 2 bases, and 8 bases lay between the germline ends. This CDR3 has 13 amino acids. The germline gives CDR1 DFQATT, CDR2 SNEGSKA (reference sequence).

V gene TRBV20-1 combines with J gene TRBJ1-4; 10 bases line up with TRBD1. Germline V CDR1 and CDR2: DFQATT, SNEGSKA (reference sequence). Trimming at V came to 6 bases and at J to 2 bases, leaving 3 bases not matched to a gene. The CDR3 contains 14 residues. Here the CDR3 reads CSAQDRGTNEKLFF. In DNA form, the CDR3 reads TGCAGTGCCCAGGACAGGGGGACTAATGAAAAACTGTTTTTT.

CDR3 residues: CASSRSSVQETQYF. The CDR3 DNA follows: TGCGCCAGCAGCCGTTCTTCCGTCCAAGAGACCCAGTACTTC. The V and J genes are TRBV5-1 and TRBJ2-5; no clear D. The CDR3 covers 14 residues. V was cut by 4 bases and J by 1 base, with 11 bases left in between. Germline CDR1 is SGHRS and CDR2 is YFSETQ.

This clonotype was counted ten times or more. The chain carries TRBV9 and TRBJ2-1, with TRBD2 as a possible D gene (5 bases). The CDR3 loop spans 15 amino acids. Per germline, CDR1 SGDLS and CDR2 YYNGEE. The V end lost 3 bases, the J end lost 0 bases, and 10 bases lay between the germline ends. CDR3 residues: CASSAERSSYNEQFF. CDR3 coding DNA: TGTGCCAGCAGCGCCGAGCGGAGCTCCTACAATGAGCAGTTCTTC.

The CDR3 spells CSVGRTPATNTEAFF. The CDR3, as DNA: TGCAGCGTTGGAAGGACACCAGCAACGAACACTGAAGCTTTCTTT. The J gene is TRBJ1-1, the V gene TRBV29-1; possible D gene TRBD1, 5 bases. Germline V gene sequence: CDR1 SQVTM, CDR2 ANQGSEA. Trimming removed 4 bases from V and 1 base from J, with 16 bases in between. This CDR3 contains 15 residues.

This sequence joins TRBV29-1 and TRBJ2-1, with TRBD1 matching 8 bases. With V trimmed by 4 bases and J by 7 bases, 15 bases remained unmatched. CDR3 length equals 16 residues. The germline gives CDR1 SQVTM, CDR2 ANQGSEA. CDR3 sequence reads: CSVVLVFQGAGNEQFF. The CDR3 coding sequence is TGCAGCGTTGTATTAGTTTTCCAGGGGGCTGGAAATGAGCAGTTCTTC.

The chain couples TRBV9 to TRBJ2-1; 10 bases are shared with TRBD2. The CDR3 extends over 14 amino acids. The germline gives CDR1 SGDLS, CDR2 YYNGEE. J was trimmed by 12 bases and V by 4 bases; bases with no gene match: 10. CDR3 amino acids: CASSIRTSGEGQFF. In nucleotides, the CDR3 is TGTGCCAGCAGCATTCGGACTAGCGGTGAAGGGCAGTTCTTC.

This clonotype was seen a few times. J is TRBJ2-7 and V is TRBV4-2; 9 bases fit TRBD1. Germline assignment: CDR1 LGHNA and CDR2 YNFKEQ. This CDR3 is built from 16 residues. The junction had 6 bases not matched to a gene; V was cut back by 3 bases and J by 0 bases. CDR3 bases: TGTGCCAGCAGCCACCTCGGACAGGGGACCTCCTACGAGCAGTACTTC. Its protein product is CASSHLGQGTSYEQYF.

CDR3 sequence reads: CASSFGWRNEQYF. In DNA, the CDR3 is TGTGCCAGCAGCTTTGGGTGGAGAAATGAGCAGTACTTC. The rearrangement uses TRBV5-5 and TRBJ2-5; no definite D call. CDR1 SGHKS and CDR2 YYEKEE come from the germline V gene (reference sequence). Trimming stripped 2 bases from V and 11 bases from J, with 16 bases between. The CDR3 loop spans 13 amino acids.

Only a few counts were recorded for this clonotype. The V and J genes are TRBV28 and TRBJ1-5; a possible D gene is TRBD1 (6 bases). V was pared by 6 bases and J by 6 bases, with 15 bases between. Germline V CDR1 and CDR2: MDHEN, SYDVKM. CDR3 length: 14 residues. DNA for the CDR3: TGTGCCAGCAGCCCCACCGGGGGGCCTCAGCCCCAGCATTTT. It encodes CASSPTGGPQPQHF.

The CDR3, as DNA: TGTGCCAGCAGCCCTAGCGTAGGGGACCCAAGGGCCCAGTACTTC. Translated: CASSPSVGDPRAQYF. The chain has TRBV7-6 and TRBJ2-5; weak D call: TRBD2 (6 bases). Germline CDR1 and CDR2: SGHVS and FNYEAQ. CDR3 length: 15 amino acids. The V end lost 5 bases, the J end lost 9 bases, and 22 bases lay between the germline ends.

The chain uses TRBV12-3 or TRBV12-4 and TRBJ1-6; possibly TRBD1 for D (5 bases). V was clipped by 5 bases and J by 6 bases, with 11 bases between them. This CDR3 region has 14 residues. The CDR3 DNA is TGTGCCAGCAGTCTCAGGGTTTCTAATTCACCCCTCCACTTT. This codes for CASSLRVSNSPLHF.

J is TRBJ1-1 and V is TRBV28; D not resolved. The CDR3 contains 15 residues. The germline V and J ends were trimmed by 2 bases and 1 base, with 11 bases remaining between them. CDR1 is MDHEN and CDR2 is SYDVKM in the germline V gene. DNA for the CDR3: TGTGCCAGCAGTTTAATTTGTTCCTCGAACACTGAAGCTTTCTTT. It codes for CASSLICSSNTEAFF.

The V and J genes are TRBV7-2 and TRBJ2-3, with 8 positions matching TRBD1. The CDR3 runs to 15 residues. Germline loops: CDR1 SGHTA, CDR2 FQGNSA. J gave up 5 bases and V 4 bases, and 8 bases lay outside the gene matches. In DNA form, the CDR3 reads TGTGCCAGCAGCTCTCGGACAGGGTTCAGAGATACGCAGTATTTT. It codes for CASSSRTGFRDTQYF.

There are a few counts of this clonotype. This rearrangement joins TRBV5-1 to TRBJ2-2, with 8 bases matching TRBD2. Germline trimming cut 1 base from V and 4 bases from J; bases unmatched to any gene: 6. The CDR3 contains 16 residues. The V gene's germline CDR1 is SGHRS and CDR2 YFSETQ. The DNA for the CDR3 is TGCGCCAGCAGCTTGAGTACTAGCGGAGGCACCGGGGAGCTGTTTTTT. Translating it yields CASSLSTSGGTGELFF.

The sample holds a few counts of this clonotype. The V and J genes are TRBV29-1 and TRBJ2-1; 10 bases map to TRBD2. From germline, CDR1 is SQVTM and CDR2 ANQGSEA. The CDR3 extends over 16 amino acids. J was trimmed by 1 base and V by 0 bases; bases with no gene match: 3. The chain's CDR3 is CSVEEGLAASYNEQFF. CDR3 DNA: TGCAGCGTTGAAGAAGGACTAGCGGCGTCCTACAATGAGCAGTTCTTC.

The V call is TRBV6-5, the J call TRBJ2-1; 9 nucleotides agree with TRBD1. Trimming removed 4 bases from V and 7 bases from J; junction bases left unmatched: 8. In germline, CDR1 is MNHEY, CDR2 SVGAGI. The CDR3 has 15 residues. The CDR3 spells CASSSPGQGKNEQFF. The CDR3 nucleotides are TGTGCCAGCAGTTCACCGGGACAGGGTAAGAATGAGCAGTTCTTC.

This clonotype came up a few times. This chain joins TRBV27 and TRBJ2-7; 7 nucleotides line up with TRBD2. Germline CDR1 reads MNHEY; CDR2 reads SMNVEV (reference sequence). The CDR3 loop spans 14 amino acids. J lost 2 bases, V lost 5 bases, and 6 bases had no gene match. CDR3 loop: CASSLLAEPYEQYF. In DNA form, the CDR3 reads TGTGCCAGCAGTCTCCTAGCGGAGCCCTACGAGCAGTACTTC.